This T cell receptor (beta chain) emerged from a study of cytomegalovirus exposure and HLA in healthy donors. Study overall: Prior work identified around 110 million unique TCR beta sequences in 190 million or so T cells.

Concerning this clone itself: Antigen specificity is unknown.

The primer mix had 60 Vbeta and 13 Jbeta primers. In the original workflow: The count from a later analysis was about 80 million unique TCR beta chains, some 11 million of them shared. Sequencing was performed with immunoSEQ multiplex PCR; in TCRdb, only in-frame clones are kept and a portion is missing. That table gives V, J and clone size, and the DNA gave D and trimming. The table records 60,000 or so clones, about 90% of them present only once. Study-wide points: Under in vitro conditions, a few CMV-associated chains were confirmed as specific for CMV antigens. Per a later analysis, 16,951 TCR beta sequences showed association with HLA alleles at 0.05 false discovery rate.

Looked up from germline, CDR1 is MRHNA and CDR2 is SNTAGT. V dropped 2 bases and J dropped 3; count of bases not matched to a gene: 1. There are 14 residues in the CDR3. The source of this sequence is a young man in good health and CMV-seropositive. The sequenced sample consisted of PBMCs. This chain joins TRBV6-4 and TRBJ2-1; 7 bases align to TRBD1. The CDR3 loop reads CASSDGTDYNEQFF. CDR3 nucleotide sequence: TGTGCCAGCAGTGACGGGACAGACTACAATGAGCAGTTCTTC.